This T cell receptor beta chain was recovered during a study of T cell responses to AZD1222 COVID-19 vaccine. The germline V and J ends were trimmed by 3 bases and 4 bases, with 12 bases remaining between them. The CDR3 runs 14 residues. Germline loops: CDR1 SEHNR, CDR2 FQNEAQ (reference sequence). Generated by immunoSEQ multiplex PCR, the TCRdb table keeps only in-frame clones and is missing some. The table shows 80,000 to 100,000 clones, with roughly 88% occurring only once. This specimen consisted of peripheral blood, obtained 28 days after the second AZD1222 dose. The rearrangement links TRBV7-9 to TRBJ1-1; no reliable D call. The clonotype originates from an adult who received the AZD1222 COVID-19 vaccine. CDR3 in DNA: TGTGCCAGCAGCTTTCAATCAGATAGCACTGAAGCTTTCTTT. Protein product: CASSFQSDSTEAFF.